The 2 T cell receptor beta chains in this list originate from one sample, sequenced in a study of T cells after posttransplantation cyclophosphamide. TCRdb keeps only in-frame clones here, not all; method: immunoSEQ multiplex PCR. Observed in the sample are about 33,000 clones, none of them singletons. The sequencing sample was made of PBMCs. The receptors derive from a woman in her 30s in good health and a related stem cell transplant donor.

This clone was seen at least ten times. This sequence joins TRBV19 and TRBJ1-6, with D maybe TRBD1 (5 bases). This CDR3 contains 13 residues. CDR1 is LNHDA, CDR2 SQIVND, per germline (reference sequence). The germline V and J ends were trimmed by 6 bases and 7 bases, with 10 bases remaining between them. DNA of the CDR3: TGTGCCAGTAGGGCAGGGATCAATTCACCCCTCCACTTT. It yields the protein CASRAGINSPLHF. The variable domain in full, with the rest retrieved from reference TRBV19 and TRBJ1-6, is DGGITQSPKYLFRKEGQNVTLSCEQNLNHDAMYWYRQDPGQGLRLIYYSQIVNDFQKGDIAEGYSVSREKKESFPLTVTSAQKNPTAFYLCASRAGINSPLHFGNGTRLTVT.

The sample holds many counts of this clone. The chain employs TRBV29-1 and TRBJ1-1; TRBD1 might be the D (6 bases). The CDR3 loop spans 12 amino acids. V dropped 4 bases and J dropped 5 bases, with 11 bases sitting between them. Germline loops: CDR1 SQVTM, CDR2 ANQGSEA. DNA of the CDR3: TGCAGCGTTGTTTCAGGGGAGACTGAAGCTTTCTTT. This translates into CSVVSGETEAFF. Together with reference TRBV29-1 and TRBJ1-1, the CDR3 gives the full variable domain: SAVISQKPSRDICQRGTSLTIQCQVDSQVTMMFWYRQQPGQSLTLIATANQGSEATYESGFVIDKFPISRPNLTFSTLTVSNMSPEDSSIYLCSVVSGETEAFFGQGTRLTVV.